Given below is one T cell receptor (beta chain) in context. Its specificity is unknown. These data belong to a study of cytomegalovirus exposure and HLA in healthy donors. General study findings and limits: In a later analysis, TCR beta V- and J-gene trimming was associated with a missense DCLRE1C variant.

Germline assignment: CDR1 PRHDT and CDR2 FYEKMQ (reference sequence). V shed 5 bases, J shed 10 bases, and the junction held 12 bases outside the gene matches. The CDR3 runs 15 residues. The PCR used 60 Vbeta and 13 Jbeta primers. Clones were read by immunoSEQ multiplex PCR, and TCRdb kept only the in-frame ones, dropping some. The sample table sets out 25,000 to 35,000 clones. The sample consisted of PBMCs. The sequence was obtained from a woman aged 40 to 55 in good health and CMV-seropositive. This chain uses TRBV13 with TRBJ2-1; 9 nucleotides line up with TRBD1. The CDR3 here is CASSPGQGLLEEQFF. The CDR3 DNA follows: TGTGCCAGCAGCCCGGGACAGGGTCTTTTGGAGGAGCAGTTCTTC.